The 20 T cell receptor beta chains in this list originate from one sample, sequenced in a study of T cell responses to AZD1222 COVID-19 vaccine. Profiled with immunoSEQ multiplex PCR; TCRdb holds only in-frame clones, not every one. The data contain 150,000 or so clones, about 87% of them singletons. Material: peripheral blood, obtained 28 days after the second AZD1222 dose. The receptors come from an adult who received the AZD1222 COVID-19 vaccine.

This chain uses TRBV28 with TRBJ1-5, with a tentative D call TRBD1 (5 bases). The V end lost 6 bases, the J end lost 4 bases, and 16 bases lay between the germline ends. The CDR3 runs to 15 residues. CDR1 and CDR2 from the germline V gene are MDHEN and SYDVKM. The CDR3 DNA is TGTGCCAGCAGACTATCCGACAGACGAAATCAGCCCCAGCATTTT. Translation gives CASRLSDRRNQPQHF.

The rearrangement links TRBV7-2 to TRBJ2-1; 7 bases are shared with TRBD2. V trimming: 5 bases; J trimming: 5 bases; junction bases outside the gene matches: 9. Germline assignment: CDR1 SGHTA and CDR2 FQGNSA. The CDR3 has 15 amino acids. The CDR3 sequence: CASSTGTIRHNEQFF. The CDR3 DNA sequence: TGTGCCAGCAGCACCGGGACTATTCGCCACAATGAGCAGTTCTTC.

The chain recombines TRBV6-2 or TRBV6-3 with TRBJ1-1, with 8 positions matching TRBD1. The germline gives CDR1 MNHEY, CDR2 SVGEGT. This CDR3 comprises 16 residues. The trim removed 5 bases at V and 4 bases at J, leaving 12 bases unmatched. In DNA, the CDR3 is TGTGCCAGCAGTACCTCCCGACAGGGGAGAGGCACTGAAGCTTTCTTT. Translating it yields CASSTSRQGRGTEAFF.

The genes are TRBV3-1 (or the pseudogene TRBV3-2) and TRBJ1-2, with a weak D call TRBD1 (6 bases). The germline V and J ends were trimmed by 2 bases and 5 bases, with 6 bases remaining between them. This CDR3 is built from 12 residues. Germline CDR1 and CDR2: LGHDT and YNNKEL (reference sequence). The CDR3 nucleotides are TGTGCCAGCAGCCAAACAGGGTATGGCTACACCTTC. The encoded protein is CASSQTGYGYTF.

J is TRBJ2-6 and V is TRBV7-3; 10 bases map to TRBD2. CDR1 and CDR2 (germline): SGHTA, FQGTGA. The CDR3 runs 17 residues. V lost 6 bases and J lost 3; bases outside the gene matches: 8. The CDR3 is CASSIASGSLGANVLTF. CDR3 sequence (DNA): TGTGCCAGCAGTATTGCTAGCGGGAGTCTTGGGGCCAACGTCCTGACTTTC.

This chain joins TRBV25-1 and TRBJ1-3; D perhaps matches TRBD1 (5 bases). The CDR3 runs to 16 residues. Trimming pared 2 bases from V and 2 bases from J, leaving 13 bases between. The germline V gene has CDR1 MGHDK and CDR2 SYGVNS. The CDR3 protein is CASSEPGAGAGNTIYF. DNA of the CDR3: TGTGCCAGCAGTGAACCGGGAGCGGGGGCTGGAAACACCATATATTTT.

The rearrangement links TRBV5-6 to TRBJ1-6; D unclear. The CDR3 consists of 16 residues. V was pared by 4 bases and J by 4 bases, with 15 bases between. The germline gives CDR1 SGHDT, CDR2 YYEEEE. CDR3 protein: CASSLKGPQYNSPLHF. As DNA, the CDR3 is TGTGCCAGCAGCCTTAAGGGCCCCCAATATAATTCACCCCTCCACTTT.

The CDR3: CASSQGLRRPQYF. In DNA form, the CDR3 reads TGTGCCAGCAGCCAAGGGTTGCGGAGGCCTCAGTACTTC. The J gene is TRBJ2-7, the V gene TRBV14, with a possible D match to TRBD2 (5 bases). The CDR3 is 13 amino acids. V lost 1 base and J 10 bases, leaving 14 bases between the germline ends. Germline CDR1 and CDR2: SGHDN and FVKESK. The complete variable domain, with remaining parts taken from reference TRBV14 and TRBJ2-7, reads EAGVTQFPSHSVIEKGQTVTLRCDPISGHDNLYWYRRVMGKEIKFLLHFVKESKQDESGMPNNRFLAERTGGTYSTLKVQPAELEDSGVYFCASSQGLRRPQYFGPGTRLTVT.

The chain recombines TRBV6-5 with TRBJ2-7; D might be TRBD2 (5 bases). The CDR3 sequence is 13 residues long. Germline CDR1 MNHEY, CDR2 SVGAGI. The V end was cut by 7 bases, the J end by 1 base, with 11 bases between. The CDR3 coding sequence is TGTGCCAGCAACGAACTAGTTTCCTACGAGCAGTACTTC. Its translation: CASNELVSYEQYF.

The count of this clone is one. The gene calls are TRBV24-1 and TRBJ2-5; tentative D call: TRBD1 (6 bases). The V and J ends lost 7 bases and 2 bases respectively, with 13 bases between them. The CDR3 totals 14 residues. Per the germline V gene, CDR1 is KGHDR and CDR2 is SFDVKD. The CDR3: CATSPGQKQETQYF. The DNA for the CDR3 is TGTGCCACCAGCCCAGGACAGAAGCAAGAGACCCAGTACTTC.

V is TRBV9 and J is TRBJ1-3, with D unclear. Trimming took 3 bases from V and 3 from J, leaving 10 bases between them. This CDR3 is built from 14 residues. CDR1 is SGDLS and CDR2 is YYNGEE in the germline V gene. The CDR3 loop is CASSETASGNTIYF. DNA for the CDR3: TGTGCCAGCAGCGAAACAGCTAGTGGAAACACCATATATTTT.

This rearrangement joins TRBV27 to TRBJ2-1; D perhaps matches TRBD2 (6 bases). Germline V gene data show CDR1 as MNHEY and CDR2 as SMNVEV (reference sequence). With 0 bases removed from V and 6 bases from J, the gap between germline ends came to 15 bases. The CDR3 loop spans 16 amino acids. The CDR3 bases are TGTGCCAGCAGTTTATCCGGTAGGGGACTTCGCAATGAGCAGTTCTTC. It codes for CASSLSGRGLRNEQFF.

This chain uses TRBV5-1 with TRBJ2-2, with D perhaps TRBD2 (6 bases). This CDR3 contains 17 residues. Trimming pared 3 bases from V and 5 bases from J, leaving 20 bases between. Germline CDR1 SGHRS, CDR2 YFSETQ. For the CDR3, the DNA is TGCGCCAGCAGCTATGGACTCGGGAGCCGTCGGACCGGGGAGCTGTTTTTT. This encodes CASSYGLGSRRTGELFF.

This chain uses TRBV6-2 or TRBV6-3 with TRBJ2-7, with D hard to call. Germline assignment: CDR1 MNHEY and CDR2 SVGEGT. There are 15 residues in the CDR3. V gave up 5 bases and J gave up 0 bases, with 14 bases separating them. CDR3 sequence reads: CASSDPSRGSYEQYF. CDR3 nucleotides: TGTGCCAGCAGTGACCCCTCTCGCGGCTCCTACGAGCAGTACTTC.

This clone was seen just once. Without the conserved terminal phenylalanine or tryptophan, this CDR3 likely stems from a read error. It is unclear where the CDR3 begins or ends on the DNA, so no DNA is shown, and the CDR3 is as TCRdb lists it. V and J are TRBV24-1 and TRBJ1-1. The CDR3 spans 12 amino acids, including both terminal residues. Germline V gene data show CDR1 as KGHDR and CDR2 as SFDVKD. The CDR3 sequence: CATRARMERPCI.

The V gene is TRBV6-2 or TRBV6-3, the J gene TRBJ2-1, with 11 bases identical to TRBD2. Germline V gene data show CDR1 as MNHEY and CDR2 as SVGEGT. V lost 6 bases, J lost 2 bases, and 3 bases stayed unmatched. The CDR3 extends over 15 amino acids. The CDR3 coding sequence is TGTGCCAGCAGCGTGACTAGCGGGGCCTACAATGAGCAGTTCTTC. Protein sequence: CASSVTSGAYNEQFF.

The chain has TRBV7-2 and TRBJ2-5; D remains ambiguous. The germline V gene has CDR1 SGHTA and CDR2 FQGNSA. V dropped 2 bases and J dropped 1 base, with 8 bases sitting between them. CDR3 size: 14 residues. Written as DNA, the CDR3 is TGTGCCAGCAGCTTAAGGCTTAGCCAAGAGACCCAGTACTTC. Encoded protein: CASSLRLSQETQYF.

The chain has TRBV7-9 and TRBJ1-2; weak D call: TRBD1 (5 bases). Deletions cut 0 bases from V and 8 bases from J, with 10 bases between. The CDR3 consists of 13 residues. Germline V lookup: CDR1 SEHNR, CDR2 FQNEAQ (reference sequence). The CDR3 nucleotides read TGTGCCAGCAGCTTAGCCACAGGAGTGGGCTACACCTTC. Amino acid sequence: CASSLATGVGYTF.

The genes are TRBV5-1 and TRBJ2-5, with 7 nucleotides matching TRBD1. The CDR3 extends over 15 amino acids. The germline gives CDR1 SGHRS, CDR2 YFSETQ. The V gene end was trimmed by 3 bases and the J gene end by 2 bases; junction bases not matched to a gene: 7. The CDR3 bases are TGCGCCAGCAGCTGGGGGACAGTGTTTCAAGAGACCCAGTACTTC. It translates to CASSWGTVFQETQYF. Using reference TRBV5-1 and TRBJ2-5 for the parts outside the CDR3, the full variable domain is KAGVTQTPRYLIKTRGQQVTLSCSPISGHRSVSWYQQTPGQGLQFLFEYFSETQRNKGNFPGRFSGRQFSNSRSEMNVSTLELGDSALYLCASSWGTVFQETQYFGPGTRLLVL.

This clone was counted a few times. V gene TRBV18 combines with J gene TRBJ1-2; D is possibly TRBD1 (5 bases). V shed 2 bases and J shed 7 bases, with 5 bases lying between them. Germline-derived CDR1 and CDR2 are KGHSH and LQKENI. CDR3 length: 11 amino acids. The CDR3 loop is CASSPGGGYTF. CDR3 in DNA: TGTGCCAGCTCACCAGGGGGTGGCTACACCTTC.